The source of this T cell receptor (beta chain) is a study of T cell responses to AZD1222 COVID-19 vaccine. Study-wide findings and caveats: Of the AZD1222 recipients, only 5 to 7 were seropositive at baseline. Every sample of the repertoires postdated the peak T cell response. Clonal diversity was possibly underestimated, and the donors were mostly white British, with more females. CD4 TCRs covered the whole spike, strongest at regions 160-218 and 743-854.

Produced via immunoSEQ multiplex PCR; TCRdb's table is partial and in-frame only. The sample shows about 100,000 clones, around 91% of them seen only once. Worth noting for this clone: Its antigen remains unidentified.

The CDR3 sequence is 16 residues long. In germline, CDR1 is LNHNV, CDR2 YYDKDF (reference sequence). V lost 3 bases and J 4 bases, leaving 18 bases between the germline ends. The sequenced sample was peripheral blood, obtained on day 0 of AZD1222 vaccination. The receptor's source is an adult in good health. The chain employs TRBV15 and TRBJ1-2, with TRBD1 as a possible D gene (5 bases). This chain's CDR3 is CATSSPTAPRGYGYTF. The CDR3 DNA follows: TGTGCCACCAGCAGCCCGACAGCCCCGCGGGGCTATGGCTACACCTTC.